This is a list of T cell receptor beta chains from one sample in a study of resident and recirculating memory T cells in vitiligo. Repertoires were generated with immunoSEQ multiplex PCR, while TCRdb's copy carries only in-frame clones and drops some. The sample includes tens of thousands of clones, roughly nine tenths of them seen just once. Sequencing was carried out using blood. Receptors originate from a male donor with vitiligo. Both conserved end residues are part of each CDR3. Each record gives: D gene, V gene, clone size, J gene, CDR3 DNA, CDR3 protein. A D gene is named only where the DNA matches it firmly. Clone size is shown for a subset of rows, as once, few, many or a class of expanded clone.

D: NA
V: TRBV7-8
size: NA
J: TRBJ1-5
DNA: TGTGCCAGCAGCTCCCACGTGGAGGAGCCCCAGCATTTT
CDR3: CASSSHVEEPQHF

D: NA
V: TRBV7-9
size: NA
J: TRBJ1-5
DNA: TGTGCCAGCACAGGGCATCAGCCCCAGCATTTT
CDR3: CASTGHQPQHF

D: NA
V: TRBV9
size: NA
J: TRBJ1-2
DNA: TGTGCCAGCAGCGTAGGGGGGGGGCTAGGCTATGGCTACACCTTC
CDR3: CASSVGGGLGYGYTF

D: TRBD1
V: TRBV2
size: NA
J: TRBJ2-5
DNA: TGTGCCAGCAGAATCAAAGGACAGGGGGCAGAGACCCAGTACTTC
CDR3: CASRIKGQGAETQYF

D: NA
V: TRBV2
size: NA
J: TRBJ2-3
DNA: TGTGCCAGCAGTGAACTACCGAGGAGTACGCAGTATTTT
CDR3: CASSELPRSTQYF

D: TRBD2
V: TRBV2
size: NA
J: TRBJ2-6
DNA: TGTGCCAGCAGTGAACTAGGCCGGGAGGACGTCCTGACTTTC
CDR3: CASSELGREDVLTF

D: TRBD1
V: TRBV28
size: once
J: TRBJ1-5
DNA: TGTGCCAGCAGCGGACAGGTCAATCAGCCCCAGCATTTT
CDR3: CASSGQVNQPQHF

D: TRBD1
V: TRBV7-9
size: NA
J: TRBJ1-1
DNA: TGTGCCAGCAGCCCTCAGGGGGCCGGGAACACTGAAGCTTTCTTT
CDR3: CASSPQGAGNTEAFF

D: NA
V: TRBV9
size: NA
J: TRBJ2-3
DNA: TGTGCCAGCAGCGTAGGGGGCCTTAGGGATACGCAGTATTTT
CDR3: CASSVGGLRDTQYF

D: NA
V: TRBV7-3
size: NA
J: TRBJ1-2
DNA: TGTGCCAGCAGCGGGCGGGGGGGCTATGGCTACACCTTC
CDR3: CASSGRGGYGYTF

D: TRBD2
V: TRBV6-5
size: once
J: TRBJ2-7
DNA: TGTGCCAGCAGTCCCAGCGGGAGGGCCGAGCAGTACTTC
CDR3: CASSPSGRAEQYF

D: TRBD2
V: TRBV27
size: NA
J: TRBJ2-7
DNA: TGTGCCAGCAGTTCCCCCCTTACCACTAGCGGGAGCTCCTACGAGCAGTACTTC
CDR3: CASSSPLTTSGSSYEQYF

D: NA
V: TRBV7-9
size: NA
J: TRBJ2-7
DNA: TGTGCCAGCAGTATAAGGGGAAGCTCCTACGAGCAGTACTTC
CDR3: CASSIRGSSYEQYF

D: NA
V: TRBV28
size: NA
J: TRBJ2-7
DNA: TGTGCCACCGGGGACTCCTCCTTTTTCACCTACGAGCAGTACTTC
CDR3: CATGDSSFFTYEQYF

D: NA
V: TRBV28
size: NA
J: TRBJ1-5
DNA: TGTGCCAGCAGTTTGGGGCAGACCTATCAGCCCCAGCATTTT
CDR3: CASSLGQTYQPQHF

D: NA
V: TRBV4-2
size: NA
J: TRBJ1-3
DNA: TGTGCCAGCAGCCAAGCCAGGGCGCCTGGAAACACCATATATTTT
CDR3: CASSQARAPGNTIYF

D: NA
V: TRBV7-2
size: NA
J: TRBJ2-3
DNA: TGTGCCAGCAGCTGGGAGGGACATTCCACAGATACGCAGTATTTT
CDR3: CASSWEGHSTDTQYF

D: TRBD1
V: TRBV7-3
size: few
J: TRBJ1-2
DNA: TGTGCCAGCAGCTCGGCAGGGGGAGATGGCTACACCTTC
CDR3: CASSSAGGDGYTF

D: TRBD1
V: TRBV10-2
size: once
J: TRBJ2-7
DNA: TGCGCCAGCAGTGATACAGGGGGACAGTGGGAGCAGTACTTC
CDR3: CASSDTGGQWEQYF

D: TRBD1
V: TRBV19
size: NA
J: TRBJ1-2
DNA: TGTGCCAGTAGTATAGCCATATTCCGGGACAGCTATCTCTATGGCTACACCTTC
CDR3: CASSIAIFRDSYLYGYTF

D: TRBD1
V: TRBV4-3
size: NA
J: TRBJ2-7
DNA: TGCGCCAGCAGCCAAGATAGGGGACAGGCGGCCTACGAGCAGTACTTC
CDR3: CASSQDRGQAAYEQYF

D: TRBD2
V: TRBV7-2
size: once
J: TRBJ2-3
DNA: TGTGCCAGCAGCTTGGAGGCGGGAGGAGGTACAGATACGCAGTATTTT
CDR3: CASSLEAGGGTDTQYF

D: TRBD1
V: TRBV5-4
size: NA
J: TRBJ2-1
DNA: TGTGCCAGCAGCCCGGGACAGGGGGCTTACAATGAGCAGTTCTTC
CDR3: CASSPGQGAYNEQFF

D: NA
V: TRBV4-3
size: once
J: TRBJ2-7
DNA: TGCGCCAGCAGCCAAGTGGTCGCGGATCCCATCTACGAGCAGTACTTC
CDR3: CASSQVVADPIYEQYF

D: NA
V: TRBV11-2
size: NA
J: TRBJ1-4
DNA: TGTGCCAGCAGCTTAACAGGGAAACTGTTTTTT
CDR3: CASSLTGKLFF

D: TRBD1
V: TRBV27
size: NA
J: TRBJ1-5
DNA: TGTGCCAGCAGTTTAGGACCGGGACAGGGGGGTCAGCCCCAGCATTTT
CDR3: CASSLGPGQGGQPQHF

D: TRBD2
V: TRBV9
size: few
J: TRBJ2-1
DNA: TGTGCCAGCAGCGTAACCAGCGGGAGCTCCTACAATGAGCAGTTCTTC
CDR3: CASSVTSGSSYNEQFF

D: NA
V: TRBV4-3
size: NA
J: TRBJ2-7
DNA: TGCGCCAGCAGCCAAGATTATGTCCCCTCCTACGAGCAGTACTTC
CDR3: CASSQDYVPSYEQYF

D: NA
V: TRBV28
size: NA
J: TRBJ2-7
DNA: TGTGCCAGCAGTTTTGGCGGGGTTCCCTACGAGCAGTACTTC
CDR3: CASSFGGVPYEQYF